The source of this TCR beta chain is a study of monozygotic twins with inflammatory bowel disease (dated by TCRdb to between 2018 and 2021). Regarding the study in general: In total, around 28 monozygotic twin pairs made up the full study: 19 Danish pairs, all IBD-discordant, plus nine German pairs, of which four were IBD-concordant and five were IBD-discordant. The search for disease-associated traits relied mainly on comparing IBD patients with their genetically identical healthy co-twins within discordant pairs. Each individual had, on average, about 151 000 unique TCRalpha sequences and 181 000 unique TCRbeta sequences available for analysis.

The full study reports these points: No single strong signal or clonotype linked to IBD turned up in the results, so the idea that one exists was not supported. Because patients were on differing immunosuppressive treatments, the repertoires may have picked up extra background noise and inter-individual variability. Compared with healthy twins, IBD patients had fewer clonotypes in common with other individuals, a difference most pronounced in patients showing signs of disease activity. The analysis was unable to tell different T cell subtypes apart. Repertoire similarity did not differ between concordant and discordant twins, possibly due to limited statistical power. IBD patients had lower TCRbeta repertoire diversity, measured by the inverse Simpson index, than their healthy co-twins.

As for this clonotype: Its antigen is currently not known.

Library generation was performed with 5' RACE. For each TCR library, approximately 3,700 ng of total RNA was used. For each sample, cDNA synthesis with SMARTScribe reverse transcriptase was split into eight separate reactions. Unique molecular identifiers containing a 6-nucleotide sample barcode were introduced through template switching during cDNA synthesis. Amplification of TCRalpha and TCRbeta cDNA involved two nested PCRs of approximately 16 and 10 cycles, and each PCR was followed by bead purification. Before amplification, cDNA was treated with uracil DNA-glycosylase and purified using the QIAquick PCR purification kit. The second PCR was the step at which Illumina TruSeq-compatible adapters and sample-specific barcodes were added. Library quality and concentration were checked on TapeStation and Qubit, and libraries were pooled at around 5 ng each. Sequencing of the pooled libraries was done on an Illumina HiSeq2500 single-index Rapid Run using custom sequencing primers and 2 x 100 bp reads. Turning to the authors' computational methods: MiGEC version 1.2.6 was used for UMI-based consensus assembly to correct PCR and sequencing errors. MiXCR version 2.1.1 handled V(D)J alignment, clonotype assembly and CDR3 extraction. To normalise gene usage, clonotype sharing and MAIT/NKT TCR abundance, the top 1000, 10 000 and 20 000 clonotypes in each sample were analysed. After downsampling to 27 000 UMIs, diversity was calculated as the inverse Simpson index using the vegan R package. Statistical testing used paired Mann-Whitney U tests on the discordant twin pairs and applied Benjamini-Hochberg correction for multiple testing. Based on TCRdb reprocessing of the reads, there is one entry per CDR3 protein sequence, and DNA is missing. The authors' filters were not applied to this entry. The sample table gives about 330,000 distinct CDR3 sequences. The ten most abundant clones make up 2% to 2.5% of the sample.

Based on the germline V gene, the CDR1 and CDR2 sequences are SGHTA and FQGNSA. The CDR3 sequence holds 15 residues, the cysteine and phenylalanine included. The nucleotide record is missing. A roughly 2.7 ml peripheral blood sample was drawn into PAXgene tubes per donor and stored at -80°C. Without T cell sorting, total RNA was isolated from whole blood using the PAXgene blood miRNA kit on an automated QIAcube. Peripheral blood from monozygotic twin pairs who were concordant or discordant for inflammatory bowel disease underwent deep TCRalpha and TCRbeta repertoire profiling using unique molecular barcoding. Smoking habits were recorded for all twin pairs, and individuals were classified as current, former or never smokers.

The origin of this receptor is a human donor with ulcerative colitis or Crohn's disease, or a healthy co-twin of an affected twin (not recorded which). Sequencing was performed on blood. Recombination linked TRBV7-2 to TRBJ2-3. The CDR3 region has the sequence CASSLDRRNTDTQYF.